The 18 T cell receptor beta chains below all came from one sample that was sequenced in a study of regulatory T cells. The primer mix had 52 TRBV and 13 TRBJ primers. This table comes from immunoSEQ multiplex PCR, and its TCRdb copy is limited to in-frame clones, with some not included. The sample lists about 15,000 clones, 92% seen once, with 32% in the top ten. Material for sequencing was CD8+ T cells sorted from blood. The receptors originated from a person aged 18 to 29 with CD3G deficiency.

The chain joins TRBV5-6 to TRBJ2-3; weak D call: TRBD1 (6 bases). Trimming shortened V by 4 bases and J by 4 bases, and 16 bases separated the two germline ends. The CDR3 consists of 15 residues. Germline-derived CDR1 and CDR2 are SGHDT and YYEEEE. The CDR3 is CASSLNRVLPDTQYF. In DNA, the CDR3 is TGTGCCAGCAGCCTGAACAGGGTCCTCCCAGATACGCAGTATTTT. The complete variable domain, with remaining parts taken from reference TRBV5-6 and TRBJ2-3, reads DAGVTQSPTHLIKTRGQQVTLRCSPKSGHDTVSWYQQALGQGPQFIFQYYEEEERQRGNFPDRFSGHQFPNYSSELNVNALLLGDSALYLCASSLNRVLPDTQYFGPGTRLTVL.

The CDR3 nucleotides read TGTGCCAGCAGTCCCCACAGGGAAATCCCTCAGCCCCAGCATTTT. Protein sequence: CASSPHREIPQPQHF. The rearrangement uses TRBV27 and TRBJ1-5, with a possible D match to TRBD1 (6 bases). V lost 5 bases to trimming and J lost 6 bases, with 17 bases between them. This CDR3 is 15 amino acids long. Germline lookup yields CDR1 MNHEY and CDR2 SMNVEV (reference sequence).

The rearrangement joins TRBV14 to TRBJ1-2; 7 bases are shared with TRBD1. CDR3 length: 13 amino acids. The V segment lost 3 bases and the J segment 8 bases; nucleotides outside the gene matches: 6. Looked up from germline, CDR1 is SGHDN and CDR2 is FVKESK. CDR3 sequence (DNA): TGTGCCAGCAGCCACTCAGGGGGGCTCGGCTACACCTTC. Translation: CASSHSGGLGYTF.

This chain joins TRBV9 and TRBJ2-2, with a possible D match to TRBD1 (6 bases). Germline CDR1 and CDR2: SGDLS and YYNGEE. V was pared by 7 bases and J by 6 bases, with 10 bases between. The CDR3 contains 12 residues. In DNA, the CDR3 is TGTGCCAGCGGCCCAGGGGCCGGGGAGCTGTTTTTT. Its translation: CASGPGAGELFF. Variable domain in full (rest from reference TRBV9 and TRBJ2-2): DSGVTQTPKHLITATGQRVTLRCSPRSGDLSVYWYQQSLDQGLQFLIQYYNGEERAKGNILERFSAQQFPDLHSELNLSSLELGDSALYFCASGPGAGELFFGEGSRLTVL.

The chain has TRBV15 and TRBJ1-2, with 8 bases fitting TRBD1. Trimming at V came to 3 bases and at J to 4 bases, leaving 4 bases not matched to a gene. Germline V gene lookup returns CDR1 LNHNV and CDR2 YYDKDF (reference sequence). This CDR3 region has 14 residues. This CDR3 is CATSSSDRVYGYTF. DNA of the CDR3: TGTGCCACCAGCAGTTCGGACAGGGTCTATGGCTACACCTTC.

The chain links TRBV14 to TRBJ1-1; D is uncertain. The CDR3 runs 14 residues. The germline gives CDR1 SGHDN, CDR2 FVKESK. V shed 1 base and J shed 1 base, with 7 bases lying between them. CDR3 sequence: CASSQGRRNTEAFF. CDR3 bases: TGTGCCAGCAGCCAAGGAAGGAGGAACACTGAAGCTTTCTTT. Based on the CDR3 plus reference TRBV14 and TRBJ1-1, the full variable domain is EAGVTQFPSHSVIEKGQTVTLRCDPISGHDNLYWYRRVMGKEIKFLLHFVKESKQDESGMPNNRFLAERTGGTYSTLKVQPAELEDSGVYFCASSQGRRNTEAFFGQGTRLTVV.

V and J are TRBV18 and TRBJ1-6; D call uncertain. Trimming pared 3 bases from V and 11 bases from J, leaving 2 bases between. The CDR3 consists of 10 residues. Germline CDR1 KGHSH, CDR2 LQKENI. The CDR3 nucleotides are TGTGCCAGCTCACCGGCACCCCTCCACTTT. Translation gives CASSPAPLHF. Using reference TRBV18 and TRBJ1-6 for the parts outside the CDR3, the full variable domain is NAGVMQNPRHLVRRRGQEARLRCSPMKGHSHVYWYRQLPEEGLKFMVYLQKENIIDESGMPKERFSAEFPKEGPSILRIQQVVRGDSAAYFCASSPAPLHFGNGTRLTVT.

V usage is TRBV30 and J usage is TRBJ2-7; D may be TRBD1 or TRBD2 (5 bases each). There are 13 residues in the CDR3. V shed 6 bases and J shed 4 bases, with 16 bases lying between them. Germline V gene data show CDR1 as GTSNPN and CDR2 as SVGIG (reference sequence). In DNA, the CDR3 is TGTGCCTGCGAGGGGCCCCCGGGGTACGAGCAGTACTTC. This sequence encodes CACEGPPGYEQYF.

The chain carries TRBV7-8 and TRBJ2-2; D perhaps matches TRBD1 (5 bases). The V and J ends lost 1 base and 6 bases respectively, with 6 bases between them. Per the germline V gene, CDR1 is SGHVS and CDR2 is FQNEAQ. The CDR3 contains 13 residues. CDR3 coding DNA: TGTGCCAGCAGCTTAGAAGGGGCCGGGGAGCTGTTTTTT. This translates into CASSLEGAGELFF. Full variable domain (remainder filled in from reference TRBV7-8 and TRBJ2-2): GAGVSQSPRYKVAKRGQDVALRCDPISGHVSLFWYQQALGQGPEFLTYFQNEAQLDKSGLPSDRFFAERPEGSVSTLKIQRTQQEDSAVYLCASSLEGAGELFFGEGSRLTVL.

Only one count was recorded for this clone. The chain employs TRBV9 and TRBJ2-7, with 8 bases fitting TRBD1. The ends lost 4 bases at V and 3 bases at J; junction bases unmatched: 6. Per germline, CDR1 SGDLS and CDR2 YYNGEE. CDR3 length equals 14 residues. The chain's CDR3 is CASSTGTGRYEQYF. The CDR3, as DNA: TGTGCCAGCAGCACAGGGACAGGCCGCTACGAGCAGTACTTC.

V gene TRBV5-6 combines with J gene TRBJ2-7; tentative D call: TRBD1 (6 bases). The V gene lost 4 bases and the J gene lost 6 bases, with 17 bases spanning the gap. This CDR3 is built from 14 residues. The V gene's germline CDR1 is SGHDT and CDR2 YYEEEE. The CDR3 nucleotides read TGTGCCAGCAGCCTGGGGGCCGGAGCCGGCGAGCAGTACTTC. Residues: CASSLGAGAGEQYF. Full variable domain (missing parts from reference TRBV5-6 and TRBJ2-7): DAGVTQSPTHLIKTRGQQVTLRCSPKSGHDTVSWYQQALGQGPQFIFQYYEEEERQRGNFPDRFSGHQFPNYSSELNVNALLLGDSALYLCASSLGAGAGEQYFGPGTRLTVT.

This chain connects TRBV10-1 to TRBJ2-2; D remains ambiguous. The V gene's germline CDR1 is WNHNN and CDR2 SYGVQD (reference sequence). This CDR3 is 13 amino acids long. V dropped 3 bases and J dropped 3 bases, with 5 bases sitting between them. CDR3 sequence: CASSDGYTGELFF. CDR3 sequence (DNA): TGCGCCAGCAGTGATGGGTACACCGGGGAGCTGTTTTTT.

This rearrangement joins TRBV29-1 to TRBJ1-1; D perhaps matches TRBD1 (5 bases). There are 12 residues in the CDR3. V lost 6 bases and J 4 bases, leaving 12 bases between the germline ends. Germline V CDR1 and CDR2: SQVTM, ANQGSEA. CDR3 loop: CSVDLQGTEAFF. DNA for the CDR3: TGCAGCGTGGACCTTCAGGGCACTGAAGCTTTCTTT.

The chain uses TRBV5-6 and TRBJ2-1; D is uncertain. V gave up 4 bases and J gave up 1 base, with 3 bases separating them. CDR3 length equals 12 residues. CDR1 and CDR2 from the germline V gene are SGHDT and YYEEEE. The CDR3 DNA reads TGTGCCAGCAGCGTATCCTACAATGAGCAGTTCTTC. Residues: CASSVSYNEQFF.

This clone has a single count. The genes are TRBV19 and TRBJ1-5; 9 nucleotides align to TRBD1. The CDR3 totals 16 residues. The germline V gene encodes CDR1 LNHDA and CDR2 SQIVND (reference sequence). V gave up 0 bases and J gave up 12 bases; unmatched junction bases: 12. The CDR3 is CASSIESAPGQGVQHF. For the CDR3, the DNA is TGTGCCAGTAGTATAGAATCGGCCCCGGGACAGGGCGTCCAGCATTTT.

The rearrangement uses TRBV7-9 and TRBJ2-1; 7 nucleotides align to TRBD1. In germline, CDR1 is SEHNR, CDR2 FQNEAQ (reference sequence). CDR3 length: 16 amino acids. The J segment lost 0 bases and the V segment lost 5 bases, leaving 7 bases of the junction unmatched. This chain's CDR3 is CASSPGTASSYNEQFF. As DNA, the CDR3 is TGTGCCAGCAGCCCCGGGACAGCCAGCTCCTACAATGAGCAGTTCTTC.

As to this clone: A much larger clone lies one base from this, so it may be a read error. This specimen includes other DNA sequences encoding the same CDR3. The chain uses TRBV7-9 and TRBJ2-7; no clear D gene. V was shortened by 1 base and J by 5 bases, with 3 bases between the two germline ends. The CDR3 is made up of 11 amino acids. Germline lookup yields CDR1 SEHNR and CDR2 FQNEAQ (reference sequence). The CDR3 DNA follows: TGTGCCAGCAGCTTAGGGGACGAGCAGTACTTC. It specifies CASSLGDEQYF.

The chain has TRBV11-2 and TRBJ2-3; D ambiguous. CDR1 is SGHAT and CDR2 is FQNNGV in the germline V gene. The V gene lost 3 bases and the J gene lost 2 bases, with 9 bases spanning the gap. The CDR3 is 14 amino acids. CDR3: CASSFGATTDTQYF. CDR3 bases: TGTGCCAGCAGCTTTGGAGCTACCACAGATACGCAGTATTTT.